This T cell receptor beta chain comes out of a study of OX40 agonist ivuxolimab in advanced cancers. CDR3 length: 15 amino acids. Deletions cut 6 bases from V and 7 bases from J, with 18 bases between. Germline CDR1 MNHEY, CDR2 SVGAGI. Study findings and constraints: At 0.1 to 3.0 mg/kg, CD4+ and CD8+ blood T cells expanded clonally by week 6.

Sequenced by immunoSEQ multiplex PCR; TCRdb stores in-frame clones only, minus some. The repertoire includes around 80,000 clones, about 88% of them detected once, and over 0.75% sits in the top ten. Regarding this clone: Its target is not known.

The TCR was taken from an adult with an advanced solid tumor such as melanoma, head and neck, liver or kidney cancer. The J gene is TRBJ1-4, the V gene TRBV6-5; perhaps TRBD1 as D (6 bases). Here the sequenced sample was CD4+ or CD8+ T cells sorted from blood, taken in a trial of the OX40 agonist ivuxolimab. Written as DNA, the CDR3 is TGTGCCAGCAGGCCCCCCAGGGGCGGGGGTGAAAAACTGTTTTTT. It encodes CASRPPRGGGEKLFF.